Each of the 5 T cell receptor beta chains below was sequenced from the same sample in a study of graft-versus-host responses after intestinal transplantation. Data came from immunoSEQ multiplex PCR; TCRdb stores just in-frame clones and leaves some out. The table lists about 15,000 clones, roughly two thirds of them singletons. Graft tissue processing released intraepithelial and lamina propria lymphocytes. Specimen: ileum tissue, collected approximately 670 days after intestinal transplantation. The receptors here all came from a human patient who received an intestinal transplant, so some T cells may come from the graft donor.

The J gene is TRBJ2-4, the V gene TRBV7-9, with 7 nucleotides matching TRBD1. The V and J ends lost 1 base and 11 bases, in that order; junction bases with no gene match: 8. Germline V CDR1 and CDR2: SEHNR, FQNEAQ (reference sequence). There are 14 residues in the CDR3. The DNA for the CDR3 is TGTGCCAGCAGCTTAGGCAGGGGGTTTAGCGTTCAGTACTTC. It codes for CASSLGRGFSVQYF. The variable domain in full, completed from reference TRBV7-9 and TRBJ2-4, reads DTGVSQNPRHKITKRGQNVTFRCDPISEHNRLYWYRQTLGQGPEFLTYFQNEAQLEKSRLLSDRFSAERPKGSFSTLEIQRTEQGDSAMYLCASSLGRGFSVQYFGAGTRLSVL.

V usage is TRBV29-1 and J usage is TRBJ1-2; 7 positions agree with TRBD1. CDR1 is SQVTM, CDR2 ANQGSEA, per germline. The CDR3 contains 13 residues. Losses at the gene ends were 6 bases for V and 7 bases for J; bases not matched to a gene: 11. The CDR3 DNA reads TGCAGCGTCGAGGTCGACAGGGAAGGTGGCTACACCTTC. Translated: CSVEVDREGGYTF.

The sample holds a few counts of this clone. As DNA, the CDR3 is TGTGCCAGCGCTGGTAGGGAGGCCTACGAGCAGTACTTC. Its protein is CASAGREAYEQYF. The genes are TRBV25-1 and TRBJ2-7; perhaps TRBD2 as D (6 bases). CDR1 is MGHDK and CDR2 is SYGVNS in the germline V gene. This CDR3 region has 13 residues. Trimming took off 8 bases at V and 2 bases at J, with 13 bases between the two ends.

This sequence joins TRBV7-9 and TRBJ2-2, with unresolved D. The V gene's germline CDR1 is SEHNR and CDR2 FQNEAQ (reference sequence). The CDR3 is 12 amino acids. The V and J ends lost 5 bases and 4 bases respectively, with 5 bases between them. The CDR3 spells CASSLSTGELFF. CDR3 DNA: TGTGCCAGCAGCCTCTCCACCGGGGAGCTGTTTTTT.

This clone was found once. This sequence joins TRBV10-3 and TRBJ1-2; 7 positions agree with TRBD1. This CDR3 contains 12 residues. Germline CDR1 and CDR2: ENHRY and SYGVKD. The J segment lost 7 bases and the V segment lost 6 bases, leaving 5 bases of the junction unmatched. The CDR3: CAIRIQGVGYTF. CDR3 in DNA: TGTGCCATCAGAATCCAGGGGGTTGGCTACACCTTC.